Listed below are T cell receptor beta chains from one sample, sequenced in a study of T cell responses to AZD1222 COVID-19 vaccine. Clones were read by immunoSEQ multiplex PCR, and TCRdb kept only the in-frame ones, dropping some. The sample holds under 130,000 clones, over 70% seen once. The sample consisted of peripheral blood, taken on day 0 of AZD1222 vaccination. Every receptor here comes from an adult in good health. Each CDR3 is given with its conserved first and last residue. The order of the fields is D gene, J gene, V gene, CDR3 protein, CDR3 DNA. The D gene is left open where the match is weak.

.	TRBJ2-2	TRBV18	CASSWEGTTRTGELFF	TGTGCCAGCTCCTGGGAGGGGACAACTCGGACCGGGGAGCTGTTTTTT
.	TRBJ1-2	TRBV5-1	CASSLEAVYGYTF	TGCGCCAGCAGCTTGGAAGCAGTCTATGGCTACACCTTC
.	TRBJ2-7	TRBV21-1	CASSSRDRPPYEQYF	TGTGCCAGCAGCAGCCGGGACAGACCTCCCTACGAGCAGTACTTC
.	TRBJ1-1	TRBV9	CASTRWTENTEAFF	TGTGCCAGCACGCGGTGGACAGAGAACACTGAAGCTTTCTTT
.	TRBJ1-1	TRBV5-5	CASTLSPTGFTEAFF	TGTGCCAGCACCCTGTCCCCTACAGGGTTCACTGAAGCTTTCTTT
TRBD1	TRBJ1-2	TRBV24-1	CATQTTAQGASGYTF	TGTGCCACCCAAACAACTGCACAGGGGGCGTCTGGCTACACCTTC
TRBD1	TRBJ1-1	TRBV9	CASSFGQGDTEAFF	TGTGCCAGCAGCTTTGGACAGGGGGACACTGAAGCTTTCTTT
TRBD1	TRBJ2-5	TRBV3-1/TRBV3-2	CASSSRFTGGADQETQYF	TGTGCCAGCAGCTCCAGGTTTACAGGGGGCGCAGACCAAGAGACCCAGTACTTC
.	TRBJ2-5	TRBV7-2	CASSLWRAAGQETQYF	TGTGCCAGCAGCTTATGGAGGGCAGCCGGACAAGAGACCCAGTACTTC
TRBD1	TRBJ2-1	TRBV4-2	CASSPTGGDNEQFF	TGTGCCAGCAGCCCGACAGGGGGGGACAATGAGCAGTTCTTC
.	TRBJ1-3	TRBV5-1	CATTDVSGNTIYF	TGCGCCACCACGGATGTTTCTGGAAACACCATATATTTT
.	TRBJ2-3	TRBV9	CASSVRTETSTDTQYF	TGTGCCAGCAGCGTCAGGACAGAAACTAGCACAGATACGCAGTATTTT